The 24 T cell receptor beta chains reported below all come from one sample, sequenced in a study of T cell changes during pregnancy in multiple sclerosis (dated by TCRdb to about 2019). Library construction relied on the immunoSEQ multiplex PCR assay. The immuneACCESS repertoire file appears here via TCRdb, limited to in-frame rearrangements. These files lack a portion of the clones; in checked studies, under half of the deficit traces to unresolved V genes, and the cause of the others is not known. The table for this sample lists around 80,000 clones; 94% of them were counted only once. Roughly 0.93% of the sample rests with the top ten. This sample comprised peripheral blood, obtained in the second trimester of pregnancy. These TCRs come from a female donor in good health, enrolled as a control in a pregnancy study.

The J gene is TRBJ2-7, the V gene TRBV6-4, with D maybe TRBD1 (5 bases). This CDR3 has 15 amino acids. The ends were cut back, 5 bases at V and 5 bases at J, with 19 bases in the middle. Per the germline V gene, CDR1 is MRHNA and CDR2 is SNTAGT. CDR3 DNA: TGTGCCAGCAGTATGGGGCCGGGTGCCGCGAACGAGCAGTACTTC. Protein: CASSMGPGAANEQYF.

This chain links TRBV4-1 with TRBJ1-5, with 8 bases aligning to TRBD1. The V gene's germline CDR1 is MGHRA and CDR2 YSYEKL. V gave up 1 base and J gave up 3 bases; unmatched junction bases: 2. CDR3 length equals 15 residues. CDR3 nucleotide sequence: TGCGCCAGCAGCCAAGGGACAGGGATCAATCAGCCCCAGCATTTT. Amino acid sequence: CASSQGTGINQPQHF.

The chain combines TRBV9 with TRBJ2-7; D perhaps matches TRBD1 (6 bases). The CDR3 extends over 18 amino acids. CDR1 and CDR2 from the germline V gene are SGDLS and YYNGEE. With 6 bases removed from V and 10 bases from J, the gap between germline ends came to 35 bases. The CDR3 DNA follows: TGTGCCAGCACCTTGGGACAATCAGGGCAGGCACCCTACGAGCAACAGTACTTC. It codes for CASTLGQSGQAPYEQQYF.

This clone was seen just once. The chain carries TRBV27 and TRBJ2-1, with TRBD2 matching 8 bases. This CDR3 spans 15 amino acids. Germline V lookup: CDR1 MNHEY, CDR2 SMNVEV (reference sequence). Losses at the gene ends were 3 bases for V and 9 bases for J; bases not matched to a gene: 10. CDR3 sequence: CASSLRRVAGFEQFF. CDR3 bases: TGTGCCAGCAGTTTGAGGAGAGTAGCGGGATTTGAGCAGTTCTTC.

CDR3 sequence (DNA): TGTGCCAGCAGCTTGGCCATGACAGGGAAGTACGAGCAGTACTTC. Translated: CASSLAMTGKYEQYF. The chain employs TRBV5-6 and TRBJ2-7, with 7 bases that match TRBD1. Germline loops: CDR1 SGHDT, CDR2 YYEEEE. The CDR3 totals 15 residues. V lost 0 bases, J lost 4 bases, and 7 bases stayed unmatched.

The rearrangement uses TRBV5-8 and TRBJ2-3; TRBD1 aligns across 8 bases. CDR3 size: 14 residues. Trimming removed 4 bases from V and 2 bases from J; junction bases left unmatched: 3. In germline, CDR1 is SGHTS, CDR2 YDEGEE. The DNA for the CDR3 is TGTGCCAGCAGCATGGGACAGGCCACAGATACGCAGTATTTT. It codes for CASSMGQATDTQYF.

The rearrangement links TRBV6-1 to TRBJ2-7; 9 bases agree with TRBD2. CDR1 MNHNS and CDR2 SASEGT come from the germline V gene. The CDR3 runs 15 residues. V dropped 1 base and J dropped 4; count of bases not matched to a gene: 5. Here the CDR3 reads CASSEEVAGVYEQYF. The CDR3 DNA reads as TGTGCCAGCAGTGAAGAGGTAGCGGGAGTGTACGAGCAGTACTTC.

The V call is TRBV10-3, the J call TRBJ2-7; TRBD2 might be the D (6 bases). CDR3 length equals 14 residues. Germline CDR1 ENHRY, CDR2 SYGVKD. The V and J ends lost 6 bases and 6 bases respectively, with 18 bases between them. The CDR3 here is CAISGDGSSREQYF. The CDR3 DNA reads as TGTGCCATCAGCGGCGACGGGAGTAGCCGCGAGCAGTACTTC.

V is TRBV7-9 and J is TRBJ2-7; 7 nucleotides align to TRBD2. J lost 5 bases, V lost 1 base, and 5 bases had no gene match. Germline V gene lookup returns CDR1 SEHNR and CDR2 FQNEAQ (reference sequence). The CDR3 runs to 14 residues. CDR3 protein: CASSLEGGSHEQYF. The DNA of the CDR3 is TGTGCCAGCAGCTTAGAGGGCGGGAGCCACGAGCAGTACTTC. The entire variable domain, with the rest obtained from reference TRBV7-9 and TRBJ2-7, is as follows: DTGVSQNPRHKITKRGQNVTFRCDPISEHNRLYWYRQTLGQGPEFLTYFQNEAQLEKSRLLSDRFSAERPKGSFSTLEIQRTEQGDSAMYLCASSLEGGSHEQYFGPGTRLTVT.

This clone was picked up a small number of times. The chain has TRBV6-1 and TRBJ1-1; possibly TRBD1 for D (5 bases). This CDR3 contains 14 residues. Deletions cut 0 bases from V and 4 bases from J, with 9 bases between. Germline V gives CDR1 MNHNS, CDR2 SASEGT. DNA for the CDR3: TGTGCCAGCAGTGAAGCAGCAGGGATCACTGAAGCTTTCTTT. As protein: CASSEAAGITEAFF.

CDR3 nucleotides: TGTGCCAGCAAAGAGGACAGCTACGAGCAGTACTTC. Translating gives CASKEDSYEQYF. The genes are TRBV2 and TRBJ2-7, with D possibly matching TRBD1 (6 bases). The V and J ends lost 7 bases and 3 bases respectively, with 10 bases between them. The V gene's germline CDR1 is SNHLY and CDR2 FYNNEI. The CDR3 length is 12 residues.

J is TRBJ1-4 and V is TRBV9; TRBD1 is a possible D gene (5 bases). Germline V gives CDR1 SGDLS, CDR2 YYNGEE. CDR3 length: 17 amino acids. Trimming pared 0 bases from V and 0 bases from J, leaving 12 bases between. Written as DNA, the CDR3 is TGTGCCAGCAGCGTAGGCGGGACTACCCCAACTAATGAAAAACTGTTTTTT. It yields the protein CASSVGGTTPTNEKLFF.

CDR3: CASKAILTGIRGNQPQHF. The DNA of the CDR3 is TGTGCCAGTAAAGCCATCCTGACAGGGATTCGGGGCAATCAGCCCCAGCATTTT. V is TRBV28 and J is TRBJ1-5; 7 positions match TRBD1. The ends lost 9 bases at V and 2 bases at J; junction bases unmatched: 19. The germline gives CDR1 MDHEN, CDR2 SYDVKM. The CDR3 covers 18 residues.

The chain couples TRBV7-8 to TRBJ1-5, with unresolved D. V was shortened by 5 bases and J by 1 base, with 9 bases between the two germline ends. This CDR3 is built from 14 residues. Germline V lookup: CDR1 SGHVS, CDR2 FQNEAQ. The CDR3 DNA follows: TGTGCCAGCAGCCCCTGGCAGAGCAATCAGCCCCAGCATTTT. Translating gives CASSPWQSNQPQHF.

In DNA, the CDR3 is TGTGCCAGCAGTTTACATGGAGGGGCCTACGAGCAGTACTTC. Its translation: CASSLHGGAYEQYF. J is TRBJ2-5 and V is TRBV27, with D possibly being TRBD2 (6 bases). The J call may not be correct, given that the DNA end is closer to TRBJ2-7. Germline CDR1 reads MNHEY; CDR2 reads SMNVEV (reference sequence). The CDR3 spans 14 residues.

This clone has just one count. The J gene is TRBJ1-1, the V gene TRBV6-5, with D uncertain. V was shortened by 8 bases and J by 4 bases, with 11 bases between the two germline ends. The CDR3 spans 12 residues. Germline V lookup: CDR1 MNHEY, CDR2 SVGAGI. The CDR3 reads CASLGGGTEAFF. CDR3 DNA: TGTGCCAGCTTGGGAGGCGGCACTGAAGCTTTCTTT.

This CDR3 is CATAADSSYNEQFF. CDR3 sequence (DNA): TGTGCCACCGCAGCGGATAGCTCCTACAATGAGCAGTTCTTC. This rearrangement joins TRBV10-3 to TRBJ2-1; D might be TRBD2 (5 bases). V was shortened by 10 bases and J by 0 bases, with 13 bases between the two germline ends. This CDR3 contains 14 residues. Germline V lookup: CDR1 ENHRY, CDR2 SYGVKD.

The chain links TRBV6-1 to TRBJ1-1; 7 bases are a match to TRBD1. Germline V lookup: CDR1 MNHNS, CDR2 SASEGT. This CDR3 spans 13 amino acids. V lost 6 bases to trimming and J lost 5 bases; unmatched junction nucleotides: 6. The CDR3 reads CASSPGQKTEAFF. The CDR3 DNA reads as TGTGCCAGCAGCCCGGGACAGAAGACTGAAGCTTTCTTT.

V is TRBV6-5 and J is TRBJ2-3; the match to TRBD2 covers 10 bases. This CDR3 comprises 16 residues. From germline, CDR1 is MNHEY and CDR2 SVGAGI. The J segment lost 5 bases and the V segment lost 4 bases, leaving 9 bases of the junction unmatched. The CDR3 region has the DNA TGTGCCAGCAGTTCCGGACTAGCGGCGATCCTAGATACGCAGTATTTT. This translates into CASSSGLAAILDTQYF.

This sequence joins TRBV6-6 and TRBJ2-7; the match to TRBD1 covers 8 bases. The trim removed 4 bases at V and 6 bases at J, leaving 5 bases unmatched. The CDR3 loop spans 13 amino acids. CDR1 and CDR2 (germline): MNHNY, SVGAGI (reference sequence). The CDR3 coding sequence is TGTGCCAGCAGTTTCTCGACAGGGGCCGAGCAGTACTTC. It encodes CASSFSTGAEQYF.

This clone showed up just once. The J gene is TRBJ1-1, the V gene TRBV4-1; 8 nucleotides line up with TRBD1. The V gene's germline CDR1 is MGHRA and CDR2 YSYEKL. This CDR3 has 15 residues. J lost 4 bases, V lost 3 bases, and 7 bases had no gene match. The CDR3 nucleotides read TGCGCCAGCAGCCAGGAAGGACAGGGCGGCACTGAAGCTTTCTTT. Translation: CASSQEGQGGTEAFF.

This clone has only one observation. This sequence joins TRBV28 and TRBJ1-5; 11 nucleotides line up with TRBD1. The CDR3 extends over 15 amino acids. Germline CDR1 and CDR2: MDHEN and SYDVKM. The trim removed 7 bases at V and 7 bases at J, leaving 9 bases unmatched. CDR3 region: CASTTGTGGGQPQHF. DNA for the CDR3: TGTGCCAGCACCACCGGGACAGGGGGGGGACAGCCCCAGCATTTT.

The CDR3 DNA is TGCGCCAGCACCTCAAGTGGGGGCCTGGGGGAAAAACTGTTTTTT. Its translation is CASTSSGGLGEKLFF. The V call is TRBV4-1, the J call TRBJ1-4; tentative D call: TRBD1 (6 bases). Germline V gene sequence: CDR1 MGHRA, CDR2 YSYEKL. This CDR3 is built from 15 residues. V was clipped by 7 bases and J by 8 bases, with 20 bases between them.

V gene TRBV2 combines with J gene TRBJ1-3, with D uncertain. Germline CDR1 SNHLY, CDR2 FYNNEI. The CDR3 length is 17 residues. The V gene lost 5 bases and the J gene lost 0 bases, with 17 bases spanning the gap. In DNA, the CDR3 is TGTGCCAGCAGTAGAGACGGACCGGACTTCTCTGGAAACACCATATATTTT. It translates to CASSRDGPDFSGNTIYF.